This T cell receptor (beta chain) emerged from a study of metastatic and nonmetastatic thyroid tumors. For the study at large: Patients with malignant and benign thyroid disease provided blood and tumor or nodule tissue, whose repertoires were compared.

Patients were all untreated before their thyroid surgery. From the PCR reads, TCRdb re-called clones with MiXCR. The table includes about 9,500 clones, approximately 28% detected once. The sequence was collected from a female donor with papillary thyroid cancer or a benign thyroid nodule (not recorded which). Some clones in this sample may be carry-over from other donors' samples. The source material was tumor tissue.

This chain's CDR3 is CASSFGGTYNEQFF. CDR3 sequence (DNA): TGCGCCAGCAGCTTTGGCGGGACCTACAATGAGCAGTTCTTC. The chain has TRBV5-1 and TRBJ2-1; possible D gene TRBD2, 6 bases. V was clipped by 2 bases and J by 2 bases, with 8 bases between them. CDR1 is SGHRS, CDR2 YFSETQ, per germline. This CDR3 is 14 amino acids long.